The T cell receptor (beta chain) under discussion was sequenced for a study of blood T cell repertoires in COVID-19. Study in general: T cells, B-cell-depleted T cells, or PBMCs provided the cDNA or gDNA that served as material.

Worth noting for this clone: One end of the junction is discordant with germline, which a read error may explain.

Assay used: immunoSEQ multiplex PCR; TCRdb lists only in-frame clones, some missing. The profile shows approximately 390,000 clones, nearly 90% of them singletons. CDR1 and CDR2 from the germline V gene are SGHAT and FQNNGV. The CDR3 runs 14 residues. Enrollees, roughly 18 to 95 years old, lived in about two dozen US areas. Cohort placement rested on clinical history that participants reported themselves. The rearrangement uses TRBV11-2 and TRBJ2-6; D remains unclear. This receptor was identified in a woman aged 35 to 49 with acute COVID-19. The sequencing input was PBMCs or T cells enriched from blood (not recorded which). CDR3 sequence reads: CASSQRSGANVLTF. The CDR3, as DNA: TGTGCCAGCAGCCAGCGTTCTGGAGCCAACGTCCTGACTTTC.